Listed below are T cell receptor beta chains from one sample, sequenced in a study of T cell changes during pregnancy in multiple sclerosis. Libraries were prepared by immunoSEQ multiplex PCR; TCRdb keeps only in-frame clonotypes and omits some of them. Of under 25,000 clones in the sample, just over 85% are singletons; the top ten hold roughly 8%. Sequences were derived from CD8+ T cells from peripheral blood mononuclear cells, sampled in the first trimester of pregnancy. These receptors were taken from a female donor in good health, enrolled as a control in a pregnancy study. CDR3s include the opening cysteine and the closing phenylalanine or tryptophan. The D gene is left open where the match is weak.

CDR3 protein	CDR3 DNA	D gene	V gene	J gene
CASSPGGGRTEAFF	TGTGCCAGCAGCCCGGGCGGGGGGCGGACTGAAGCTTTCTTT	-	TRBV5-6	TRBJ1-1
CSVEVEGTETNYGYTF	TGCAGCGTTGAAGTAGAAGGGACAGAAACTAACTATGGCTACACCTTC	TRBD1	TRBV29-1	TRBJ1-2
CASSLGAITEAFF	TGTGCCAGTAGCTTAGGGGCTATCACTGAAGCTTTCTTT	-	TRBV19	TRBJ1-1
CASSFEPQGYEQYF	TGTGCCAGCAGTTTCGAACCACAGGGTTACGAGCAGTACTTC	-	TRBV28	TRBJ2-7
CASSRGGDYNEQFF	TGTGCCAGCAGTCGGGGGGGGGACTACAATGAGCAGTTCTTC	TRBD2	TRBV6-4	TRBJ2-1
CASSIDWGTSFNEQFF	TGTGCCAGTAGTATAGACTGGGGGACTAGCTTTAATGAGCAGTTCTTC	TRBD2	TRBV19	TRBJ2-1
CASSQEGTGEETQYF	TGTGCCAGCAGCCAAGAGGGGACAGGGGAAGAGACCCAGTACTTC	TRBD1	TRBV14	TRBJ2-5
CASSYRDNEQFF	TGTGCCAGCAGCTACCGGGACAATGAGCAGTTCTTC	-	TRBV7-3	TRBJ2-1
CASSWLAGITDTQYF	TGTGCCAGCAGCTGGCTAGCGGGGATCACAGATACGCAGTATTTT	TRBD2	TRBV11-2	TRBJ2-3
CASSISGRGTEAFF	TGTGCCAGTAGTATATCGGGCAGGGGAACTGAAGCTTTCTTT	-	TRBV19	TRBJ1-1